The next 25 T cell receptor beta chains were all read from a single sample in a study of control samples from healthy donors and cancer patients. The method was immunoSEQ multiplex PCR; TCRdb's version includes in-frame clones alone and lacks a portion of them. The sample shows fewer than 15,000 clones, around four fifths of them seen only once. The sequenced material came from formalin-fixed, paraffin-embedded tissue. The receptors were gathered from a male donor with melanoma.

The rearrangement uses TRBV10-2 and TRBJ2-7; TRBD1 agrees at 8 bases. Looked up from germline, CDR1 is WSHSY and CDR2 is SAAADI. Losses at the gene ends were 9 bases for V and 6 bases for J; bases not matched to a gene: 7. This CDR3 contains 12 residues. CDR3 coding DNA: TGCGCCAGTACGACAGGGGCCGGCGAGCAGTACTTC. This translates into CASTTGAGEQYF.

This clone was detected only a few times. The J gene is TRBJ2-7, the V gene TRBV11-2, with no clear D. The CDR3 runs 15 residues. CDR1 is SGHAT and CDR2 is FQNNGV in the germline V gene. V was cut by 5 bases and J by 1 base, with 15 bases left in between. CDR3: CASSPRQGNSYEQYF. DNA for the CDR3: TGTGCCAGCAGCCCCCGACAAGGGAATTCCTACGAGCAGTACTTC.

V usage is TRBV30 and J usage is TRBJ2-7; 15 bases fit TRBD2. Germline CDR1 GTSNPN, CDR2 SVGIG (reference sequence). This CDR3 has 19 amino acids. V dropped 0 bases and J dropped 0; count of bases not matched to a gene: 9. The CDR3: CAWSVPRTSGGVLSYEQYF. The CDR3 DNA follows: TGTGCCTGGAGTGTTCCCCGGACTAGCGGGGGGGTACTCTCCTACGAGCAGTACTTC.

The chain couples TRBV11-2 to TRBJ2-7; D call uncertain. With 5 bases removed from V and 0 bases from J, the gap between germline ends came to 5 bases. CDR1 and CDR2 (germline): SGHAT, FQNNGV. This CDR3 spans 12 amino acids. The CDR3 is CASSKVSYEQYF. In DNA, the CDR3 is TGTGCCAGCAGCAAAGTCTCCTACGAGCAGTACTTC.

This sequence joins TRBV5-4 and TRBJ1-2; D gene ambiguous. Germline CDR1 is SGHNT and CDR2 is YYREEE (reference sequence). This CDR3 is built from 13 residues. Trimming stripped 4 bases from V and 3 bases from J, with 10 bases between. The CDR3 sequence is CASSLGRDYGYTF. CDR3 DNA sequence: TGTGCCAGCAGCCTGGGAAGGGACTATGGCTACACCTTC.

CDR3 amino acids: CASSSLGPNGQYF. The CDR3 DNA is TGTGCCAGCAGCTCCCTAGGCCCGAACGGGCAGTACTTC. The chain links TRBV7-9 to TRBJ2-7, with no clear D. Deletions cut 4 bases from V and 9 bases from J, with 16 bases between. This CDR3 contains 13 residues. Looked up from germline, CDR1 is SEHNR and CDR2 is FQNEAQ (reference sequence).

This clone appeared a single time. The chain has TRBV4-3 and TRBJ1-5; D is perhaps TRBD1 (6 bases). The CDR3 is 14 amino acids. Germline loops: CDR1 LGHNA, CDR2 YSLEER. The ends were cut back, 1 base at V and 8 bases at J, with 12 bases in the middle. CDR3 loop: CASSQGQGWEPQHF. The CDR3 DNA follows: TGCGCCAGCAGCCAAGGTCAGGGGTGGGAGCCCCAGCATTTT.

The CDR3 region is CATSRQNLYEQYF. The DNA for the CDR3 is TGTGCCACCTCACGACAAAACCTCTACGAGCAGTACTTC. The chain couples TRBV12-3 or TRBV12-4 to TRBJ2-7; D not certain. CDR3 length: 13 amino acids. Trimming left V 10 bases short and J 3 bases short, with 16 bases between.

The chain has TRBV5-5 and TRBJ1-6; 12 bases line up with TRBD1. The CDR3 totals 13 residues. The J segment lost 16 bases and the V segment lost 0 bases, leaving 2 bases of the junction unmatched. CDR1 is SGHKS, CDR2 YYEKEE, per germline (reference sequence). This CDR3 is CASSLGDRGPLHF. DNA of the CDR3: TGTGCCAGCAGCTTGGGGGACAGGGGGCCGCTCCACTTT.

The chain uses TRBV9 and TRBJ1-1; D is undetermined. This CDR3 has 16 amino acids. CDR1 is SGDLS and CDR2 is YYNGEE in the germline V gene. The ends were cut back, 7 bases at V and 1 base at J, with 20 bases in the middle. In nucleotides, the CDR3 is TGTGCCAGCTCGAAAACCGCAACACCGAGGAACACTGAAGCTTTCTTT. Translating it yields CASSKTATPRNTEAFF.

The chain links TRBV21-1 to TRBJ2-7; the table assigns TRBD2, which was not confirmed against the DNA. TRBV21-1 is labeled a pseudogene. The length of the CDR3 is 12 residues. This CDR3 reads CARYCGGYEQYF. In nucleotides, the CDR3 is TGTGCCAGGTACTGTGGGGGGTACGAGCAGTACTTC.

The chain links TRBV24-1 to TRBJ2-2, with 7 bases fitting TRBD2. This CDR3 contains 15 residues. CDR1 is KGHDR and CDR2 is SFDVKD in the germline V gene. Trimming took 0 bases from V and 5 from J; bases not matched to a gene: 2. The CDR3 spells CATSDLGRGTGELFF. CDR3 nucleotide sequence: TGTGCCACCAGTGATTTGGGGAGGGGTACCGGGGAGCTGTTTTTT.

The chain recombines TRBV2 with TRBJ2-7; D is unclear. The CDR3 totals 16 residues. Germline CDR1 is SNHLY and CDR2 is FYNNEI. The germline V and J ends were trimmed by 6 bases and 2 bases, with 20 bases remaining between them. CDR3 DNA sequence: TGTGCCAGCAGCGAGGCCGGGTCCAGGTTCCCCTACGAGCAGTACTTC. This translates into CASSEAGSRFPYEQYF.

The chain carries TRBV9 and TRBJ2-5; TRBD2 might be the D (6 bases). The CDR3 extends over 16 amino acids. CDR1 is SGDLS, CDR2 YYNGEE, per germline. V lost 0 bases to trimming and J lost 5 bases, with 17 bases between them. CDR3 bases: TGTGCCAGCAGCGTAGGAGGGGCGGGGTTCAGGGAGACCCAGTACTTC. The encoded protein is CASSVGGAGFRETQYF.

This chain links TRBV28 with TRBJ2-7, with D perhaps TRBD2 (5 bases). The CDR3 is made up of 14 amino acids. V was cut by 1 base and J by 5 bases, with 12 bases left in between. CDR1 is MDHEN, CDR2 SYDVKM, per germline. The CDR3 loop is CASSLSAGENEQYF. For the CDR3, the DNA is TGTGCCAGCAGTTTATCGGCGGGCGAGAACGAGCAGTACTTC. The full variable domain, in which reference TRBV28 and TRBJ2-7 provide the parts outside the CDR3, is DVKVTQSSRYLVKRTGEKVFLECVQDMDHENMFWYRQDPGLGLRLIYFSYDVKMKEKGDIPEGYSVSREKKERFSLILESASTNQTSMYLCASSLSAGENEQYFGPGTRLTVT.

The CDR3 DNA is TGCAGCGGAGAAGGGGGCTACGGTGAAGCTTTCTTT. This encodes CSGEGGYGEAFF. The chain carries TRBV29-1 and TRBJ1-1; the match to TRBD1 covers 7 bases. This CDR3 comprises 12 residues. J lost 7 bases, V lost 7 bases, and 9 bases had no gene match. CDR1 and CDR2 from the germline V gene are SQVTM and ANQGSEA.

CDR3 region: CASSYSRGALGDTQYF. CDR3 DNA: TGTGCCAGCAGTTACTCGCGGGGGGCGCTTGGGGATACGCAGTATTTT. The chain joins TRBV6-6 to TRBJ2-3, with 8 nucleotides matching TRBD2. V was pared by 0 bases and J by 6 bases, with 8 bases of the junction left unmatched. The length of the CDR3 is 16 residues. Germline assignment: CDR1 MNHNY and CDR2 SVGAGI (reference sequence).

This chain links TRBV6-5 with TRBJ1-3, with D maybe TRBD1 (6 bases). The CDR3 extends over 14 amino acids. V lost 6 bases, J lost 1 base, and 10 bases lay in between. Per the germline V gene, CDR1 is MNHEY and CDR2 is SVGAGI. The CDR3 loop is CASRMTGSGNTIYF. The CDR3 region has the DNA TGTGCCAGCAGGATGACAGGTTCTGGAAACACCATATATTTT.

The chain has TRBV5-4 and TRBJ2-7; 7 nucleotides match TRBD1. Germline V gene sequence: CDR1 SGHNT, CDR2 YYREEE (reference sequence). The CDR3 has 14 residues. Trimming removed 1 base from V and 3 bases from J; junction bases left unmatched: 4. The CDR3 coding sequence is TGTGCCAGCAGCTTGATGGGGACAGTCTACGAGCAGTACTTC. Translating gives CASSLMGTVYEQYF. Full variable domain (rest looked up from reference TRBV5-4 and TRBJ2-7): ETGVTQSPTHLIKTRGQQVTLRCSSQSGHNTVSWYQQALGQGPQFIFQYYREEENGRGNFPPRFSGLQFPNYSSELNVNALELDDSALYLCASSLMGTVYEQYFGPGTRLTVT.

DNA for the CDR3: TGTGCCAGTACACAGGGGATGATGGGGAACACTGAAGCTTTCTTT. It codes for CASTQGMMGNTEAFF. The chain employs TRBV19 and TRBJ1-1; 7 bases match TRBD1. The CDR3 is 15 residues long. Germline values: CDR1 LNHDA, CDR2 SQIVND (reference sequence). V lost 7 bases to trimming and J lost 1 base; unmatched junction nucleotides: 9.

The chain links TRBV10-3 to TRBJ2-5; 9 positions match TRBD1. There are 15 residues in the CDR3. From germline, CDR1 is ENHRY and CDR2 SYGVKD. The V gene end was trimmed by 8 bases and the J gene end by 2 bases; junction bases not matched to a gene: 9. CDR3 protein: CAIGGQGSRQETQYF. The DNA for the CDR3 is TGTGCCATCGGAGGACAGGGGTCGCGGCAAGAGACCCAGTACTTC.

In regard to this clone: This same CDR3 is encoded by further DNA sequences in the sample. V is TRBV11-2 and J is TRBJ2-1; 9 bases are shared with TRBD2. The CDR3 runs 15 residues. Germline V gene sequence: CDR1 SGHAT, CDR2 FQNNGV. V gave up 0 bases and J gave up 10 bases; unmatched junction bases: 7. The CDR3, as DNA: TGTGCCAGCAGCTTAGAAGGGGCGGCGGGGGGGGAGCAGTTCTTC. It specifies CASSLEGAAGGEQFF.

The gene calls are TRBV27 and TRBJ2-1, with TRBD1 identical over 9 bases. The J segment lost 7 bases and the V segment lost 3 bases, leaving 7 bases of the junction unmatched. CDR3 length: 15 amino acids. Germline loops: CDR1 MNHEY, CDR2 SMNVEV (reference sequence). CDR3 nucleotide sequence: TGTGCCAGCAGTTTCGCCGGGGACAGGGTAAATGAGCAGTTCTTC. Translation gives CASSFAGDRVNEQFF.

The V call is TRBV7-2, the J call TRBJ1-1; D is unresolved. The V and J ends lost 2 bases and 1 base respectively, with 14 bases between them. CDR3 length equals 16 residues. Germline lookup yields CDR1 SGHTA and CDR2 FQGNSA. CDR3 sequence: CASSLTPRVGNTEAFF. As DNA, the CDR3 is TGTGCCAGCAGCTTAACCCCTCGGGTGGGGAACACTGAAGCTTTCTTT.

V is TRBV15 and J is TRBJ2-2; 8 bases are a match to TRBD1. With V trimmed by 5 bases and J by 3 bases, 11 bases remained unmatched. This CDR3 comprises 17 residues. From germline, CDR1 is LNHNV and CDR2 YYDKDF (reference sequence). The CDR3 nucleotides read TGTGCCACCAGCGCCGACCAGGGGGCGCGGGACACCGGGGAGCTGTTTTTT. This sequence encodes CATSADQGARDTGELFF.